These T cell receptor beta chains were read from a single sample in a study of regulatory T cells in long-lasting Graves disease. Via MiXCR, TCRdb re-called the multiplex PCR reads, giving one row per CDR3 protein. Seen here are 350,000 to 400,000 distinct CDR3 sequences, about a sixth observed once, and the top ten hold 22%. The material sequenced was peripheral blood mononuclear cells (PBMCs), taken at new diagnosis, from a patient treated with antithyroid drugs. The receptors were sampled from a female donor with Graves disease. Both conserved end residues are part of each CDR3. The order of the fields is CDR3 protein, CDR3 DNA, clone size, V gene, D gene, J gene. A D gene is named only where the DNA matches it firmly. Clone size is given for some rows only: seen once, a few or many times, or a class if the clone is expanded.

CASSVAGDTYNEQFF	TGTGCCAGCAGCGTAGCAGGGGACACCTACAATGAGCAGTTCTTC	NA	TRBV9	NA	TRBJ2-1
CASSYDRGRVIPYNEQFF	TGTGCCAGCAGTTACGATCGTGGGAGGGTTATCCCCTACAATGAGCAGTTCTTC	NA	TRBV6-9	TRBD2	TRBJ2-1
CASSPGQGLSNEKLFF	TGTGCCAGCAGCCCTGGACAGGGGTTATCTAATGAAAAACTGTTTTTT	few	TRBV12-3/TRBV12-4	TRBD1	TRBJ1-4
CASSPGTGPLGTEAFF	TGTGCCAGCAGTCCCGGGACAGGGCCATTAGGCACTGAAGCTTTCTTT	many	TRBV27	TRBD1	TRBJ1-1
CASSYRGSDGYTF	TGTGCCAGCAGTTACAGGGGATCCGATGGCTACACCTTC	NA	TRBV27	TRBD1	TRBJ1-2
CASSARLGTAYEQYF	TGTGCCAGCAGTGCTCGATTAGGGACAGCCTACGAGCAGTACTTC	NA	TRBV2	TRBD1	TRBJ2-7
CASSPWTDHGNEAFF	TGTGCCAGCAGCCCCTGGACGGACCACGGGAATGAAGCTTTCTTT	NA	TRBV14	NA	TRBJ1-1
CASSMTLAGAKQETQYF	TGTGCCAGTAGTATGACACTAGCGGGGGCTAAGCAAGAGACCCAGTACTTC	few	TRBV19	TRBD2	TRBJ2-5
CASSLGGLGEQFF	TGTGCCAGCAGCTTGGGCGGGTTGGGGGAGCAGTTCTTC	many	TRBV11-2	NA	TRBJ2-1
CASSYPEGTSGFPYEQYF	TGTGCCAGCAGTTACCCGGAAGGGACTAGCGGGTTTCCCTACGAGCAGTACTTC	many	TRBV6-2/TRBV6-3	TRBD2	TRBJ2-7
CSASTGLEAETQYF	TGCAGTGCTAGTACGGGACTAGAGGCAGAGACCCAGTACTTC	NA	TRBV20-1	TRBD2	TRBJ2-5
CASSLGLSDTEAFF	TGTGCCAGCAGCTTAGGCCTCAGTGATACTGAAGCTTTCTTT	many	TRBV13	NA	TRBJ1-1
CASSTGYNQPQHF	TGTGCCAGCAGCACAGGGTACAATCAGCCCCAGCATTTT	many	TRBV12-3/TRBV12-4	NA	TRBJ1-5
CASSLGNVGEAFF	TGTGCCAGCAGCTTAGGCAACGTAGGTGAAGCTTTCTTT	many	TRBV13	NA	TRBJ1-1
CASQSPSGGADYGYTF	TGTGCCAGCCAATCCCCCTCGGGGGGCGCCGACTATGGCTACACCTTC	NA	TRBV6-1	NA	TRBJ1-2
CSALGRRETQYF	TGCAGTGCCCTTGGCAGAAGGGAGACCCAGTACTTC	many	TRBV20-1	NA	TRBJ2-5
CASSFWGTGELFF	TGTGCCAGCAGTTTTTGGGGCACCGGGGAGCTGTTTTTT	few	TRBV27	NA	TRBJ2-2
CSVGSTGGTASGKVEQFF	TGCAGTGTAGGGAGTACAGGGGGTACGGCTAGCGGGAAGGTTGAGCAGTTCTTC	many	TRBV20-1	NA	TRBJ2-1
CASSQEGSEKLYTQYF	TGCGCCAGCAGCCAAGAGGGGTCGGAAAAATTATATACGCAGTATTTT	NA	TRBV4-1	NA	TRBJ2-3
CASSSSGSLYNEQFF	TGCGCCAGCAGCTCGAGCGGGAGCTTGTACAATGAGCAGTTCTTC	many	TRBV5-1	TRBD2	TRBJ2-1
CSAPSSYNEQFF	TGCAGTGCCCCTAGCTCCTACAATGAGCAGTTCTTC	many	TRBV20-1	NA	TRBJ2-1
CSAPTDRGISYEQYF	TGCAGTGCTCCAACGGACAGGGGGATCTCCTACGAGCAGTACTTC	many	TRBV20-1	TRBD1	TRBJ2-7
CASRNSLGARGPYEQYF	TGTGCCAGCAGGAACTCCCTTGGGGCTAGAGGGCCCTACGAGCAGTACTTC	NA	TRBV6-2/TRBV6-3	NA	TRBJ2-7
CATSDPGTANYGYTF	TGTGCCACCAGTGACCCCGGGACAGCTAACTATGGCTACACCTTC	many	TRBV24-1	TRBD1	TRBJ1-2
CASSLTPGLAGGRETQYF	TGTGCCAGCAGCTTAACTCCGGGACTAGCGGGGGGGCGGGAGACCCAGTACTTC	NA	TRBV7-2	TRBD2	TRBJ2-5
CASNTGQVANYGYTF	TGTGCCAGTAACACTGGGCAGGTTGCTAACTATGGCTACACCTTC	few	TRBV19	NA	TRBJ1-2
CSAGGYGNQPQHF	TGCAGTGCTGGCGGCTATGGCAATCAGCCCCAGCATTTT	few	TRBV20-1	NA	TRBJ1-5
CASSIDTENTGELFF	TGTGCCAGCAGTATTGATACGGAGAACACCGGGGAGCTGTTTTTT	few	TRBV6-1	NA	TRBJ2-2
CARGQAPTYEQYF	TGTGCCAGAGGACAGGCACCAACCTACGAGCAGTACTTC	NA	TRBV9	TRBD1	TRBJ2-7
CASSVDRPDNSPLHF	TGTGCCAGCAGCGTAGACAGACCTGATAATTCACCCCTCCACTTT	few	TRBV9	NA	TRBJ1-6
CASSLAVLLAGVNTGELFF	TGTGCCAGCAGCTTAGCGGTGCTCCTAGCGGGAGTGAACACCGGGGAGCTGTTTTTT	many	TRBV7-9	TRBD2	TRBJ2-2
CASSLLGHEQFF	TGTGCCAGCAGTTTGCTCGGGCATGAGCAGTTCTTC	many	TRBV12-3/TRBV12-4	NA	TRBJ2-1
CASSPLLANRDTQYF	TGTGCCAGCTCACCATTACTAGCTAATAGGGATACGCAGTATTTT	few	TRBV18	NA	TRBJ2-3
CASSLLGIQYF	TGTGCCAGCAGCTTACTGGGCATTCAGTACTTC	many	TRBV7-9	NA	TRBJ2-4
CSVESQGMSGELFF	TGCAGCGTTGAAAGCCAGGGGATGTCCGGGGAGCTGTTTTTT	many	TRBV29-1	NA	TRBJ2-2
CASTKAQSSSTDTQYF	TGCGCCAGCACTAAAGCGCAGTCTTCTAGCACAGATACGCAGTATTTT	many	TRBV4-1	NA	TRBJ2-3
CASSRRLDPYEQYF	TGTGCCAGCAGCCGCCGACTGGACCCCTACGAGCAGTACTTC	many	TRBV12-3/TRBV12-4	NA	TRBJ2-7
CASRHEAGTGHNSPLHF	TGTGCCAGCAGACACGAAGCCGGGACAGGCCATAATTCACCCCTCCACTTT	many	TRBV2	TRBD1	TRBJ1-6
CASSQDVGWIYF	TGTGCCAGCAGCCAAGATGTAGGGTGGATATATTTT	few	TRBV14	NA	TRBJ1-3
CASSSGQATEKLFF	TGTGCCAGCAGCTCCGGACAAGCTACTGAAAAACTGTTTTTT	few	TRBV11-2	NA	TRBJ1-4
CASWGDDYGYTF	TGTGCCAGCTGGGGGGATGACTATGGCTACACCTTC	few	TRBV27	NA	TRBJ1-2
CASSTGTSGPDTQYF	TGTGCCAGCAGCACCGGGACTAGCGGCCCTGATACGCAGTATTTT	many	TRBV5-4	TRBD2	TRBJ2-3
CASRVGDAEMNTEAFF	TGTGCCAGCAGGGTGGGGGACGCCGAGATGAACACTGAAGCTTTCTTT	many	TRBV5-4	NA	TRBJ1-1
CAWTEGGVTEAFF	TGTGCCTGGACCGAGGGGGGAGTTACTGAAGCTTTCTTT	few	TRBV30	NA	TRBJ1-1
CASSYFEGAEAFF	TGTGCCAGCAGTTATTTTGAGGGTGCTGAAGCTTTCTTT	NA	TRBV12-3/TRBV12-4	NA	TRBJ1-1